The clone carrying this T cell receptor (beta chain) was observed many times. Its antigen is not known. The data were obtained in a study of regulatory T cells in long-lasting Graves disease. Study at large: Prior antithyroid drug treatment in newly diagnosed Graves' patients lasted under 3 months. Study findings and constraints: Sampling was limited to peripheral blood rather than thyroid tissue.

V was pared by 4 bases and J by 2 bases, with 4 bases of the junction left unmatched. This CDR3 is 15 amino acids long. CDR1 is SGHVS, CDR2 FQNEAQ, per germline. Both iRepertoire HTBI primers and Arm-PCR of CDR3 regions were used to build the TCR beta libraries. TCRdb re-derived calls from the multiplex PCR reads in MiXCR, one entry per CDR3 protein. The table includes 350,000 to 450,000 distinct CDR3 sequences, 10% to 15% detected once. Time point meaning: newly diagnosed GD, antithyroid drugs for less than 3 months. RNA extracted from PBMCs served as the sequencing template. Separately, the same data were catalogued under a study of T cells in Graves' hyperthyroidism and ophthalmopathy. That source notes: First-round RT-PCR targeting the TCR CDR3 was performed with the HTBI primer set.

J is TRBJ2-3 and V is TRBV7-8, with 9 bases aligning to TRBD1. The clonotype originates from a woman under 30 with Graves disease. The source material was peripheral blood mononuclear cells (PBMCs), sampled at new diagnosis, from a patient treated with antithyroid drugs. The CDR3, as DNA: TGTGCCAGCAGCTCGACAGGGGGGATCACAGATACGCAGTATTTT. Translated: CASSSTGGITDTQYF.